This TCR beta chain was recovered during a study of early T cells in non-severe SARS-CoV-2 infection. Points from the study as a whole: Private and CD4 specificities were missed by VDJdb matching, which favored anti-spike CD8 responses.

Germline V gives CDR1 GTSNPN, CDR2 SVGIG (reference sequence). CDR3 size: 17 residues. Deletions cut 4 bases from V and 2 bases from J, with 24 bases between. This clonotype was detected many times. What it binds is unknown. TCRdb called the 5' RACE reads again in MiXCR, with one record for every CDR3 protein. Here the sample spans approximately 80,000 distinct CDR3 sequences, around 10% being singletons. Sample: whole blood, taken at baseline. The chain links TRBV30 to TRBJ2-7, with a possible D match to TRBD2 (6 bases). The source is an adult who was a healthcare worker with PCR-confirmed SARS-CoV-2 infection or an uninfected control (not recorded which). The CDR3, as DNA: TGTGCCTGGACTATCCCCTCCGGGGGTCTTACACCCTACGAGCAGTACTTC. It encodes CAWTIPSGGLTPYEQYF.